These 14 T cell receptor beta chains were sequenced from one sample in a study of cytomegalovirus exposure and HLA in healthy donors. It was with 60 Vbeta and 13 Jbeta primers that the PCR ran. The protocol was immunoSEQ multiplex PCR, while the TCRdb copy is restricted to in-frame clones and leaves out a portion. Of approximately 160,000 clones listed, more than 70% are singletons. Sequenced input: PBMCs. These receptors originate from a boy under 10 years old in good health and CMV-seronegative.

The V and J genes are TRBV28 and TRBJ2-1; D is perhaps TRBD2 (5 bases). Germline lookup yields CDR1 MDHEN and CDR2 SYDVKM. Trimming pared 6 bases from V and 2 bases from J, leaving 14 bases between. This CDR3 has 15 amino acids. CDR3 protein: CASSPGERTYNEQFF. The CDR3 bases are TGTGCCAGCAGCCCCGGGGAGCGGACCTACAATGAGCAGTTCTTC. The variable domain in full, with the rest retrieved from reference TRBV28 and TRBJ2-1, is DVKVTQSSRYLVKRTGEKVFLECVQDMDHENMFWYRQDPGLGLRLIYFSYDVKMKEKGDIPEGYSVSREKKERFSLILESASTNQTSMYLCASSPGERTYNEQFFGPGTRLTVL.

This chain links TRBV5-1 with TRBJ2-7; no reliable D call. V lost 2 bases and J lost 1, with 10 bases in between. The germline gives CDR1 SGHRS, CDR2 YFSETQ. The CDR3 is made up of 14 amino acids. The CDR3 region is CASSFGAISYEQYF. The CDR3 DNA reads TGCGCCAGCAGCTTCGGAGCCATATCCTACGAGCAGTACTTC.

In its sample, this clone was seen a few times. The chain joins TRBV9 to TRBJ2-7; D perhaps matches TRBD1 (6 bases). The CDR3 contains 14 residues. V lost 4 bases and J 5 bases, leaving 16 bases between the germline ends. The germline V gene encodes CDR1 SGDLS and CDR2 YYNGEE. The CDR3 bases are TGTGCCAGCAGCTCCCGGGACACCCTCGACGAGCAGTACTTC. This encodes CASSSRDTLDEQYF.

V and J are TRBV18 and TRBJ2-1; 8 bases fit TRBD1. Germline V gene data show CDR1 as KGHSH and CDR2 as LQKENI. This CDR3 is 14 amino acids long. Trimming at V came to 3 bases and at J to 15 bases, leaving 13 bases not matched to a gene. The CDR3 DNA follows: TGTGCCAGCTCACCGAAGACAGGGGAGGTAGCCGGGTTCTTC. This codes for CASSPKTGEVAGFF.

The genes are TRBV2 and TRBJ1-5; D not resolved. The V end lost 1 base, the J end lost 0 bases, and 13 bases lay between the germline ends. Germline assignment: CDR1 SNHLY and CDR2 FYNNEI. This CDR3 is built from 17 residues. As DNA, the CDR3 is TGTGCCAGCAGTGAAGGACGTACAGTTTATAGCAATCAGCCCCAGCATTTT. Translating gives CASSEGRTVYSNQPQHF.

The chain carries TRBV6-6 and TRBJ2-1; D might be TRBD2 (5 bases). The CDR3 totals 14 residues. V lost 0 bases and J lost 6, with 9 bases in between. CDR1 is MNHNY, CDR2 SVGAGI, per germline (reference sequence). The CDR3 region has the DNA TGTGCCAGCAGTTACTCGGTCCTAGCCAATGAGCAGTTCTTC. Its protein product is CASSYSVLANEQFF.

DNA of the CDR3: TGCAGCGCAGGGACAGGGACAAACACTGAAGCTTTCTTT. It translates to CSAGTGTNTEAFF. The genes are TRBV29-1 and TRBJ1-1; 9 positions agree with TRBD1. With V trimmed by 7 bases and J by 2 bases, 5 bases remained unmatched. Germline CDR1 reads SQVTM; CDR2 reads ANQGSEA. The CDR3 totals 13 residues.

This clone was counted a few times. The chain employs TRBV10-3 and TRBJ2-7, with 14 bases lining up with TRBD2. CDR1 ENHRY and CDR2 SYGVKD come from the germline V gene. The CDR3 is 16 amino acids. With 5 bases clipped from V and 3 bases from J, the junction kept 6 bases outside the gene matches. The CDR3 DNA reads as TGTGCCATCAGTCCGGGACTAGCGGGAGAGGGCTACGAGCAGTACTTC. Its protein is CAISPGLAGEGYEQYF.

This sequence joins TRBV7-9 and TRBJ2-1; the D gene is possibly TRBD1 (6 bases). The CDR3 length is 13 residues. Germline CDR1 is SEHNR and CDR2 is FQNEAQ (reference sequence). V was shortened by 11 bases and J by 6 bases, with 17 bases between the two germline ends. Here the CDR3 reads CAQEETGLNEQFF. DNA for the CDR3: TGTGCCCAAGAGGAAACAGGGCTCAATGAGCAGTTCTTC.

This rearrangement joins TRBV6-5 to TRBJ1-2; D uncertain. The V gene lost 5 bases and the J gene lost 2 bases, with 6 bases spanning the gap. In germline, CDR1 is MNHEY, CDR2 SVGAGI. The CDR3 sequence is 12 residues long. CDR3 bases: TGTGCCAGCAGTAAACAGAACTATGGCTACACCTTC. This encodes CASSKQNYGYTF.

The chain recombines TRBV29-1 with TRBJ1-2; possibly TRBD1 for D (5 bases). Germline CDR1 and CDR2: SQVTM and ANQGSEA. The V gene lost 6 bases and the J gene lost 6 bases, with 11 bases spanning the gap. The length of the CDR3 is 11 residues. CDR3 residues: CSVWGDDGYTF. The CDR3 coding sequence is TGCAGCGTCTGGGGGGACGATGGCTACACCTTC.

V usage is TRBV27 and J usage is TRBJ1-1; TRBD1 matches at 7 bases. CDR1 and CDR2 from the germline V gene are MNHEY and SMNVEV (reference sequence). After removal of 5 bases from V and 3 bases from J, the junction contained 18 bases not matched to a gene. CDR3 length equals 18 residues. The CDR3 is CASSPPDRATIGHTEAFF. The CDR3 DNA reads TGTGCCAGCAGTCCCCCCGACAGGGCGACTATCGGGCACACTGAAGCTTTCTTT.

This clone has only one observation. The chain recombines TRBV25-1 with TRBJ1-2; TRBD1 might be the D (6 bases). Trimming removed 3 bases at V and 4 bases at J, with 9 bases between. CDR1 and CDR2 (germline): MGHDK, SYGVNS. The CDR3 contains 13 residues. CDR3 DNA: TGTGCCAGCAGTGAGCTGGACAGCTATGGCTACACCTTC. This codes for CASSELDSYGYTF.

This clone is a singleton in its sample. The chain joins TRBV5-6 to TRBJ2-2, with a possible D match to TRBD2 (6 bases). CDR3 size: 18 residues. V shed 1 base and J shed 1 base, with 17 bases lying between them. Germline V CDR1 and CDR2: SGHDT, YYEEEE. CDR3 amino acids: CASSLTLKLALNTGELFF. The CDR3 region has the DNA TGTGCCAGCAGCTTGACCCTGAAGCTAGCGCTGAACACCGGGGAGCTGTTTTTT.